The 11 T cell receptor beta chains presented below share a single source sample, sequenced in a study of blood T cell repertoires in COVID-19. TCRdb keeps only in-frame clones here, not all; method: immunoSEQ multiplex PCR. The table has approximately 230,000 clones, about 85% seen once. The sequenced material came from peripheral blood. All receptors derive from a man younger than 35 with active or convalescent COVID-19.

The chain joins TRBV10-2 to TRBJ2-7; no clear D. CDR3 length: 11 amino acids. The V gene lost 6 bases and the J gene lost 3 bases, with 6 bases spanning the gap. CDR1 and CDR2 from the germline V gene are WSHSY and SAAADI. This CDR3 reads CASRLVYEQYF. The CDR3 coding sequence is TGCGCCAGCAGGCTAGTCTACGAGCAGTACTTC.

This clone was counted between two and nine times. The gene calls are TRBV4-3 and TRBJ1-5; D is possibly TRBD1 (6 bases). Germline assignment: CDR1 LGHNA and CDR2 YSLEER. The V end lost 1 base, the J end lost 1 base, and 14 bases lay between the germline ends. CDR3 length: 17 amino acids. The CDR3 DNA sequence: TGCGCCAGCAGCCAAGGAGTCGGACAGAGAAGCAATCAGCCCCAGCATTTT. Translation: CASSQGVGQRSNQPQHF.

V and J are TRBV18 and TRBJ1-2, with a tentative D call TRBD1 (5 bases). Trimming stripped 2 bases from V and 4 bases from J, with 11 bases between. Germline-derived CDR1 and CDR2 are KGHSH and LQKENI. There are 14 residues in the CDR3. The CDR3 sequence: CASSPKTGTYGYTF. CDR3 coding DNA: TGTGCCAGCTCACCAAAAACAGGCACCTATGGCTACACCTTC.

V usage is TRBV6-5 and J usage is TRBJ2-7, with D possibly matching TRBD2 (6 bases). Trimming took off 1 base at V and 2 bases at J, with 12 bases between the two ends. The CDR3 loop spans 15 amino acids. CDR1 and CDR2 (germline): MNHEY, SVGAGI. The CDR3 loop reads CASSYLLGGTYEQYF. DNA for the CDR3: TGTGCCAGCAGTTACTTACTGGGAGGCACCTACGAGCAGTACTTC.

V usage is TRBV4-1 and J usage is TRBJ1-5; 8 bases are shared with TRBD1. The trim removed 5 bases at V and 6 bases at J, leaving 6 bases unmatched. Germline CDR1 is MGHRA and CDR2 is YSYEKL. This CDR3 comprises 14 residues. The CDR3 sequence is CASSDGQGGQPQHF. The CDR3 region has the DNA TGCGCCAGCAGCGACGGACAGGGTGGTCAGCCCCAGCATTTT.

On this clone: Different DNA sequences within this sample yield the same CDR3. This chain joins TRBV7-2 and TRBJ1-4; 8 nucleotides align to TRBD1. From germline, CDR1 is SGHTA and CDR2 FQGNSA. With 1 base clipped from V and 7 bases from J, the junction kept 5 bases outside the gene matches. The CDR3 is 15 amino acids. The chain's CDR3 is CASSLVGQGGEKLFF. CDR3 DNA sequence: TGTGCCAGCAGCTTAGTTGGACAGGGAGGTGAAAAACTGTTTTTT.

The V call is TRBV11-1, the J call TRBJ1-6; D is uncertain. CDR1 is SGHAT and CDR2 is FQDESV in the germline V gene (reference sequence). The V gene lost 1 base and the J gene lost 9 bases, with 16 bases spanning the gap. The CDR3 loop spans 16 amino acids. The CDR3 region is CASSLGRSGFPSPLHF. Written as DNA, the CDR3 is TGTGCCAGCAGCTTAGGCAGGTCTGGCTTCCCTTCACCCCTCCACTTT.

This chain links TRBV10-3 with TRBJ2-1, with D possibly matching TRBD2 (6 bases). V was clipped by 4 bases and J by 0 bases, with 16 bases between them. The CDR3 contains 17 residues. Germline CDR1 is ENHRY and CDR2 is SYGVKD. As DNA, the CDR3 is TGTGCCATCAGTGTATTAGCTGGAGGGAGCTCCTACAATGAGCAGTTCTTC. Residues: CAISVLAGGSSYNEQFF.

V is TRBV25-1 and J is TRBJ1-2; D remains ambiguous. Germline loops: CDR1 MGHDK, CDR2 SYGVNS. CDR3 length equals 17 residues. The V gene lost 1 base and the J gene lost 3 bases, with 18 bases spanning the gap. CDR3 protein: CASSESGRGYVDYGYTF. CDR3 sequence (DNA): TGTGCCAGCAGTGAATCGGGTCGCGGCTATGTGGACTATGGCTACACCTTC.

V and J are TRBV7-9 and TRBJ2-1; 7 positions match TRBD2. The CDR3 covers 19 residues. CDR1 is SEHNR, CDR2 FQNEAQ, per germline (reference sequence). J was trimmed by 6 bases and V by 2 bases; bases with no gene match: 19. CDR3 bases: TGTGCCAGCAGCTTATGGCCGGCGGGAGTTGGCCCTCCGGGCAATGAGCAGTTCTTC. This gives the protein CASSLWPAGVGPPGNEQFF. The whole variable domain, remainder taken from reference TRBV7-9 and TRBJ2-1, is DTGVSQNPRHKITKRGQNVTFRCDPISEHNRLYWYRQTLGQGPEFLTYFQNEAQLEKSRLLSDRFSAERPKGSFSTLEIQRTEQGDSAMYLCASSLWPAGVGPPGNEQFFGPGTRLTVL.

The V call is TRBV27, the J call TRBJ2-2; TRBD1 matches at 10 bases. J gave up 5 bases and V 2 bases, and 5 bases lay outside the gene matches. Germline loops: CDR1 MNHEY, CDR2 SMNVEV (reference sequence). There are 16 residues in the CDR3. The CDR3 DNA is TGTGCCAGCAGTTTAATGGGGACAGGGGTAACCGGGGAGCTGTTTTTT. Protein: CASSLMGTGVTGELFF.